What follows are 24 T cell receptor beta chains derived from one specimen sequenced in a study of cytomegalovirus exposure and HLA in healthy donors. Researchers ran the PCR with 60 Vbeta and 13 Jbeta primers. Measured with immunoSEQ multiplex PCR; TCRdb has only the in-frame clones, and not every one. The sample lists 100,000 or so clones; roughly 79% were seen once. The specimen sequenced was PBMCs. These receptors were taken from a man aged 40-55 years in good health and CMV-seronegative.

This clone has a single count. The chain recombines TRBV14 with TRBJ2-7, with 11 bases matching TRBD2. This CDR3 contains 19 residues. V lost 4 bases to trimming and J lost 0 bases; unmatched junction nucleotides: 14. Germline lookup yields CDR1 SGHDN and CDR2 FVKESK. CDR3 bases: TGTGCCAGCAGCCTCCAGAGGACTAGCGGGTCCTCGAGCTCCTACGAGCAGTACTTC. Its translation: CASSLQRTSGSSSSYEQYF.

This chain connects TRBV6-6 to TRBJ2-7, with 7 bases identical to TRBD2. Per the germline V gene, CDR1 is MNHNY and CDR2 is SVGAGI (reference sequence). V shed 6 bases, J shed 2 bases, and the junction held 4 bases outside the gene matches. The CDR3 runs 13 residues. The CDR3 sequence: CASRSSGAYEQYF. The CDR3 nucleotides read TGTGCCAGCAGGTCTAGCGGTGCCTACGAGCAGTACTTC.

This rearrangement joins TRBV19 to TRBJ1-3; 7 positions agree with TRBD1. The junction had 9 bases not matched to a gene; V was cut back by 5 bases and J by 8 bases. The CDR3 spans 14 residues. From germline, CDR1 is LNHDA and CDR2 SQIVND (reference sequence). CDR3 sequence: CASSPRDSRYTIYF. CDR3 DNA: TGTGCCAGTAGTCCCCGGGACAGTCGGTACACCATATATTTT. Supplemented by reference TRBV19 and TRBJ1-3, the full variable domain reads DGGITQSPKYLFRKEGQNVTLSCEQNLNHDAMYWYRQDPGQGLRLIYYSQIVNDFQKGDIAEGYSVSREKKESFPLTVTSAQKNPTAFYLCASSPRDSRYTIYFGEGSWLTVV.

In the case of this clone: The sample holds other DNA sequences that translate to the same CDR3. The chain carries TRBV28 and TRBJ2-5; D not certain. V was cut by 6 bases and J by 4 bases, with 6 bases left in between. Germline V gene sequence: CDR1 MDHEN, CDR2 SYDVKM. There are 11 residues in the CDR3. CDR3 bases: TGTGCCAGCAGCCTACGAGAGACCCAGTACTTC. It encodes CASSLRETQYF.

Comment on this clone: The junction departs from germline at one end; a sequencing error may be responsible. J is TRBJ2-3 and V is TRBV7-9; weak D call: TRBD1 (6 bases). The CDR3 is 16 amino acids. CDR1 is SEHNR, CDR2 FQNEAQ, per germline (reference sequence). CDR3 region: CSSSLTIGQITDTQYF. The CDR3 DNA reads TGTTCCAGCAGCTTAACGATCGGACAGATCACAGATACGCAGTATTTT.

The chain links TRBV11-2 to TRBJ2-5; 13 bases match TRBD2. This CDR3 contains 16 residues. The ends lost 5 bases at V and 5 bases at J; junction bases unmatched: 8. CDR1 and CDR2 (germline): SGHAT, FQNNGV. This CDR3 is CASSPRTSGGRETQYF. The CDR3 DNA follows: TGTGCCAGCAGCCCGAGGACTAGCGGGGGTCGTGAGACCCAGTACTTC.

The CDR3 is CASRRSGTYDEQYF. Written as DNA, the CDR3 is TGTGCCAGCAGAAGGTCCGGGACATACGACGAGCAGTACTTC. The V call is TRBV6-6, the J call TRBJ2-7; weak D call: TRBD1 (6 bases). Per the germline V gene, CDR1 is MNHNY and CDR2 is SVGAGI (reference sequence). Trimming took 6 bases from V and 5 from J, leaving 17 bases between them. CDR3 length: 14 residues.

The J gene is TRBJ1-1, the V gene TRBV7-2; weak D call: TRBD1 (6 bases). V was shortened by 5 bases and J by 6 bases, with 19 bases between the two germline ends. The CDR3 has 15 amino acids. Germline V gives CDR1 SGHTA, CDR2 FQGNSA. CDR3 region: CASSRLGGAGSEAFF. The CDR3 coding sequence is TGTGCCAGCAGCCGCCTGGGGGGGGCTGGCTCTGAAGCTTTCTTT.

V gene TRBV5-1 combines with J gene TRBJ2-1; TRBD2 matches 9 bases. Germline assignment: CDR1 SGHRS and CDR2 YFSETQ. V trimming: 4 bases; J trimming: 4 bases; junction bases outside the gene matches: 6. The CDR3 has 15 amino acids. This CDR3 is CASSQGSGGYNEQFF. In DNA, the CDR3 is TGCGCCAGCAGCCAGGGTAGCGGGGGTTACAATGAGCAGTTCTTC.

The chain couples TRBV29-1 to TRBJ2-1; 13 nucleotides match TRBD2. Germline V gives CDR1 SQVTM, CDR2 ANQGSEA. V lost 7 bases to trimming and J lost 0 bases; unmatched junction nucleotides: 9. There are 17 residues in the CDR3. The CDR3 DNA sequence: TGCAGCGAGCCGGGACTAGCGGGGCCGAGCTCCTACAATGAGCAGTTCTTC. Amino acids: CSEPGLAGPSSYNEQFF.

The rearrangement joins TRBV7-3 to TRBJ2-2, with D unresolved. CDR3 length: 14 amino acids. V lost 2 bases and J 7 bases, leaving 11 bases between the germline ends. Germline V CDR1 and CDR2: SGHTA, FQGTGA. In DNA form, the CDR3 reads TGTGCCAGCAGCTTATTGGGTCGGGTCGGGGAGCTGTTTTTT. Translated: CASSLLGRVGELFF.

This sequence joins TRBV5-1 and TRBJ1-1; tentatively, D is TRBD1 (6 bases). Germline V CDR1 and CDR2: SGHRS, YFSETQ. The CDR3 contains 14 residues. Trimming pared 1 base from V and 7 bases from J, leaving 14 bases between. DNA of the CDR3: TGCGCCAGCAGCTTGTATCAGGGGTTGGGTGAAGCTTTCTTT. Its protein product is CASSLYQGLGEAFF.

This chain links TRBV7-9 with TRBJ1-6; D possibly corresponds to TRBD1 (6 bases). V was clipped by 3 bases and J by 7 bases, with 13 bases between them. The CDR3 is 15 amino acids. CDR1 and CDR2 from the germline V gene are SEHNR and FQNEAQ (reference sequence). Here the CDR3 reads CASSFTGTRNSPLHF. CDR3 sequence (DNA): TGTGCCAGCAGCTTCACCGGGACAAGGAATTCACCCCTCCACTTT.

This chain connects TRBV11-2 to TRBJ1-1; tentatively, D is TRBD1 (6 bases). Germline V gene lookup returns CDR1 SGHAT and CDR2 FQNNGV. CDR3 size: 16 residues. V was shortened by 5 bases and J by 3 bases, with 19 bases between the two germline ends. The CDR3 coding sequence is TGTGCCAGCAGCCCGCTTCAGGGGTCCCCACACACTGAAGCTTTCTTT. Its translation is CASSPLQGSPHTEAFF. Combining the CDR3 with reference TRBV11-2 and TRBJ1-1 gives the whole variable domain EAGVAQSPRYKIIEKRQSVAFWCNPISGHATLYWYQQILGQGPKLLIQFQNNGVVDDSQLPKDRFSAERLKGVDSTLKIQPAKLEDSAVYLCASSPLQGSPHTEAFFGQGTRLTVV.

V usage is TRBV18 and J usage is TRBJ1-5; D gene ambiguous. The germline gives CDR1 KGHSH, CDR2 LQKENI. CDR3 length: 14 residues. Trimming took 2 bases from V and 3 from J, leaving 8 bases between them. The CDR3 nucleotides are TGTGCCAGCTCACCATACGGGGACAATCAGCCCCAGCATTTT. Translating gives CASSPYGDNQPQHF.

The V call is TRBV5-4, the J call TRBJ1-1, with 7 nucleotides matching TRBD1. CDR3 length: 15 residues. The V gene's germline CDR1 is SGHNT and CDR2 YYREEE (reference sequence). Trimming took 4 bases from V and 3 from J; bases not matched to a gene: 9. The CDR3 spells CASSRLDRPDTEAFF. CDR3 nucleotide sequence: TGTGCCAGCAGCCGATTGGACAGGCCGGACACTGAAGCTTTCTTT.

The chain employs TRBV23-1 and TRBJ1-2, with D maybe TRBD1 (6 bases). TRBV23-1 is designated an ORF whose function remains uncertain. Trimming left V 0 bases short and J 2 bases short, with 16 bases between. The CDR3 is 17 residues long. The CDR3 region has the DNA TGCGCCAGCAGTCAATCCGCCCGGGGGGGGCACAACTATGGCTACACCTTC. Its translation is CASSQSARGGHNYGYTF.

The rearrangement links TRBV5-1 to TRBJ2-1; 8 bases line up with TRBD2. The CDR3 loop spans 18 amino acids. V trimming: 1 base; J trimming: 6 bases; junction bases outside the gene matches: 15. CDR1 and CDR2 from the germline V gene are SGHRS and YFSETQ. Written as DNA, the CDR3 is TGCGCCAGCAGCTTGCAAATATCTAGACCGGGGGGGACCAATGAGCAGTTCTTC. Protein sequence: CASSLQISRPGGTNEQFF.

The chain is built from TRBV28 and TRBJ2-7; 7 bases fit TRBD1. CDR1 is MDHEN, CDR2 SYDVKM, per germline. The CDR3 totals 12 residues. V lost 5 bases and J lost 7; bases outside the gene matches: 5. CDR3 sequence (DNA): TGTGCCAGCAGTATCTACAGGGGAGAGCAGTACGTC. Protein: CASSIYRGEQYV.

The chain joins TRBV4-1 to TRBJ1-2; no reliable D call. From germline, CDR1 is MGHRA and CDR2 YSYEKL. V lost 3 bases and J 5 bases, leaving 16 bases between the germline ends. The CDR3 totals 15 residues. This CDR3 reads CASSQATGSQYGYTF. The CDR3 DNA is TGCGCCAGCAGCCAGGCAACGGGTTCGCAGTATGGCTACACCTTC.

V and J are TRBV5-5 and TRBJ2-5; D remains ambiguous. The CDR3 has 14 amino acids. The germline V gene has CDR1 SGHKS and CDR2 YYEKEE (reference sequence). With 4 bases removed from V and 4 bases from J, the gap between germline ends came to 14 bases. The CDR3 loop is CASSARLEAETQYF. Here the CDR3 DNA reads TGTGCCAGCAGCGCCAGACTGGAAGCAGAGACCCAGTACTTC.

V and J are TRBV30 and TRBJ2-5; tentatively, D is TRBD1 (6 bases). Gene TRBJ2-7 matches the end of the DNA better, so the J call may be wrong. This CDR3 region has 13 residues. The V gene's germline CDR1 is GTSNPN and CDR2 SVGIG (reference sequence). This CDR3 is CAWSPDRTYEQYF. The CDR3 DNA follows: TGTGCCTGGAGTCCCGACAGGACCTACGAGCAGTACTTC.

This chain links TRBV27 with TRBJ1-2, with TRBD1 matching over 8 bases. V gave up 5 bases and J gave up 3 bases; unmatched junction bases: 2. Germline CDR1 and CDR2: MNHEY and SMNVEV (reference sequence). The CDR3 runs 13 residues. The CDR3 reads CASSQGADYGYTF. The CDR3 region has the DNA TGTGCCAGCAGTCAGGGGGCTGACTATGGCTACACCTTC.

The chain has TRBV18 and TRBJ1-5, with D uncertain. The CDR3 is made up of 13 amino acids. V was cut by 1 base and J by 4 bases, with 5 bases left in between. CDR1 KGHSH and CDR2 LQKENI come from the germline V gene. DNA for the CDR3: TGTGCCAGCTCACCACTGCAGAATCAGCCCCAGCATTTT. Protein: CASSPLQNQPQHF.